This entry lists 24 T cell receptor beta chains sequenced from one sample in a study of T cell changes during pregnancy in multiple sclerosis. Clones were sequenced by immunoSEQ multiplex PCR, and TCRdb holds only the in-frame ones, with some missing. The sample carries 40,000 to 45,000 clones, around 90% recorded once. Here the sequenced sample was CD4+ T cells from peripheral blood mononuclear cells, taken before pregnancy. The receptor set was obtained from a female donor with multiple sclerosis, enrolled in a pregnancy study.

The chain employs TRBV7-2 and TRBJ2-1; 9 bases match TRBD2. V was clipped by 4 bases and J by 5 bases; unmatched bases: 6. The CDR3 is made up of 15 amino acids. Looked up from germline, CDR1 is SGHTA and CDR2 is FQGNSA. The CDR3 nucleotides read TGTGCCAGCAGCTATCGGCGGGGGGGGGACAATGAGCAGTTCTTC. Protein sequence: CASSYRRGGDNEQFF.

The rearrangement links TRBV7-8 to TRBJ2-5, with D unclear. Germline assignment: CDR1 SGHVS and CDR2 FQNEAQ. Trimming left V 5 bases short and J 4 bases short, with 11 bases between. The CDR3 has 13 amino acids. CDR3 sequence reads: CASSRNSRETQYF. The CDR3 DNA reads as TGTGCCAGCAGCCGCAACAGCAGAGAGACCCAGTACTTC. The full variable domain, completed using reference TRBV7-8 and TRBJ2-5, is GAGVSQSPRYKVAKRGQDVALRCDPISGHVSLFWYQQALGQGPEFLTYFQNEAQLDKSGLPSDRFFAERPEGSVSTLKIQRTQQEDSAVYLCASSRNSRETQYFGPGTRLLVL.

This chain's CDR3 is CASIVTSGTQRSTDTQYF. DNA for the CDR3: TGTGCCAGCATTGTGACTAGCGGGACCCAAAGAAGTACAGATACGCAGTATTTT. V and J are TRBV27 and TRBJ2-3, with TRBD2 matching over 11 bases. V shed 7 bases and J 3 bases; nucleotides not matched to a gene: 15. The CDR3 spans 18 residues. CDR1 is MNHEY and CDR2 is SMNVEV in the germline V gene (reference sequence).

This clone was seen once. The gene calls are TRBV7-2 and TRBJ1-2; D ambiguous. The V end lost 2 bases, the J end lost 4 bases, and 14 bases lay between the germline ends. Germline V gene data show CDR1 as SGHTA and CDR2 as FQGNSA. The CDR3 contains 15 residues. CDR3 in amino acids: CASSLTRGSSYGYTF. The DNA of the CDR3 is TGTGCCAGCAGCTTAACCAGAGGGAGTTCCTATGGCTACACCTTC.

This chain links TRBV6-1 with TRBJ2-7; D might be TRBD2 (5 bases). The CDR3 is 15 residues long. Germline CDR1 and CDR2: MNHNS and SASEGT. V lost 3 bases, J lost 0 bases, and 12 bases lay in between. The CDR3 loop is CASSDGGPPSYEQYF. CDR3 bases: TGTGCCAGCAGTGATGGAGGTCCGCCCTCCTACGAGCAGTACTTC.

There are a few counts of this clone. The chain combines TRBV25-1 with TRBJ2-7; TRBD1 matches 7 bases. Trimming removed 1 base from V and 10 bases from J; junction bases left unmatched: 13. Per germline, CDR1 MGHDK and CDR2 SYGVNS. This CDR3 has 15 amino acids. The CDR3 sequence: CASSESRDRVPQQYF. In DNA, the CDR3 is TGTGCCAGCAGTGAATCTCGAGACAGGGTCCCCCAACAGTACTTC.

The rearrangement uses TRBV5-5 and TRBJ2-2; 10 bases agree with TRBD2. The CDR3 consists of 16 residues. V lost 3 bases, J lost 4 bases, and 6 bases stayed unmatched. The germline gives CDR1 SGHKS, CDR2 YYEKEE (reference sequence). The CDR3 is CASSWGASGGTGELFF. The CDR3 coding sequence is TGTGCCAGCAGCTGGGGGGCTAGCGGGGGCACCGGGGAGCTGTTTTTT.

CDR3 residues: CASSETTGSYNEQFF. Here the CDR3 DNA reads TGTGCCAGCAGCGAAACCACAGGCTCCTACAATGAGCAGTTCTTC. This chain joins TRBV7-2 and TRBJ2-1; maybe TRBD1 (5 bases). This CDR3 has 15 amino acids. V gave up 5 bases and J gave up 0 bases, with 11 bases separating them. Germline V gives CDR1 SGHTA, CDR2 FQGNSA.

The chain has TRBV6-4 and TRBJ1-1; 7 bases fit TRBD1. The CDR3 runs 13 residues. CDR1 and CDR2 (germline): MRHNA, SNTAGT. V lost 4 bases, J lost 7 bases, and 6 bases stayed unmatched. CDR3 bases: TGTGCCAGCAGTGGTACCCGGGACAGTGAAGCTTTCTTT. Its translation is CASSGTRDSEAFF.

The chain recombines TRBV28 with TRBJ1-5, with 9 nucleotides matching TRBD1. The CDR3 covers 15 residues. V shed 2 bases, J shed 2 bases, and the junction held 1 base outside the gene matches. The V gene's germline CDR1 is MDHEN and CDR2 SYDVKM. The CDR3 DNA sequence: TGTGCCAGCAGTTTAGGGGACAGGGGCAATCAGCCCCAGCATTTT. Amino acid sequence: CASSLGDRGNQPQHF.

This clone came up a few times. The J gene is TRBJ1-1, the V gene TRBV20-1; D uncertain. This CDR3 is built from 9 residues. Per germline, CDR1 DFQATT and CDR2 SNEGSKA (reference sequence). Trimming left V 5 bases short and J 8 bases short, with 6 bases between. The CDR3 is CSAETEAFF. The CDR3 nucleotides are TGCAGTGCTGAGACAGAAGCTTTCTTT.

This sequence joins TRBV29-1 and TRBJ1-1, with 8 bases identical to TRBD1. Germline lookup yields CDR1 SQVTM and CDR2 ANQGSEA. Trimming took 6 bases from V and 0 from J; bases not matched to a gene: 9. The CDR3 extends over 15 amino acids. The CDR3 here is CSVLPDRGLNTEAFF. The CDR3 nucleotides are TGCAGCGTCCTACCAGACAGGGGATTGAACACTGAAGCTTTCTTT.

The rearrangement joins TRBV19 to TRBJ2-6; 9 nucleotides align to TRBD2. Unmatched junction bases numbered 13, after V lost 5 bases and J lost 2 bases. CDR1 and CDR2 (germline): LNHDA, SQIVND (reference sequence). CDR3 size: 19 residues. The CDR3 loop is CASSPRRGGPGAGANVLTF. The CDR3 DNA reads as TGTGCCAGTAGTCCGCGGCGGGGGGGCCCAGGTGCTGGGGCCAACGTCCTGACTTTC.

The chain employs TRBV5-1 and TRBJ2-2; 7 nucleotides align to TRBD1. With 2 bases clipped from V and 2 bases from J, the junction kept 6 bases outside the gene matches. CDR3 length: 16 residues. Germline V gives CDR1 SGHRS, CDR2 YFSETQ. In nucleotides, the CDR3 is TGCGCCAGCAGCTTAGGGGACAGATTTAACACCGGGGAGCTGTTTTTT. Protein product: CASSLGDRFNTGELFF.

This chain links TRBV6-6 with TRBJ1-1; TRBD1 matches 9 bases. Unmatched junction bases numbered 6, after V lost 8 bases and J lost 2 bases. The CDR3 contains 14 residues. Germline lookup yields CDR1 MNHNY and CDR2 SVGAGI (reference sequence). CDR3 region: CASEGTGYNTEAFF. CDR3 DNA sequence: TGTGCCAGCGAGGGGACAGGGTATAACACTGAAGCTTTCTTT.

The chain combines TRBV6-1 with TRBJ2-1; the D gene is possibly TRBD1 (7 bases). The germline CDR1 and CDR2 sequences are MNHNS and SASEGT. Trimming left V 7 bases short and J 0 bases short, with 13 bases between. This CDR3 spans 15 amino acids. CDR3 sequence reads: CASNWQGGSYNEQFF. CDR3 nucleotide sequence: TGTGCCAGCAACTGGCAGGGGGGCTCCTACAATGAGCAGTTCTTC.

The V call is TRBV27, the J call TRBJ2-1; possible D gene TRBD2, 5 bases. V dropped 5 bases and J dropped 6 bases, with 20 bases sitting between them. The CDR3 spans 16 residues. CDR1 is MNHEY, CDR2 SMNVEV, per germline (reference sequence). CDR3 sequence reads: CASSTPPLLGGNEQFF. The CDR3 DNA sequence: TGTGCCAGCAGTACCCCCCCGTTACTAGGTGGCAATGAGCAGTTCTTC.

This sequence joins TRBV5-4 and TRBJ2-3; 8 bases match TRBD1. Per the germline V gene, CDR1 is SGHNT and CDR2 is YYREEE (reference sequence). The ends lost 7 bases at V and 6 bases at J; junction bases unmatched: 7. The CDR3 has 13 residues. CDR3 residues: CASRTGLTDTQYF. For the CDR3, the DNA is TGTGCCAGCCGGACAGGGTTAACGGATACGCAGTATTTT.

This clone was detected a few times. The chain joins TRBV2 to TRBJ1-2, with D uncertain. The CDR3 runs 11 residues. Per the germline V gene, CDR1 is SNHLY and CDR2 is FYNNEI. V was cut by 7 bases and J by 7 bases, with 10 bases left in between. The CDR3 reads CASTMTGGYTF. CDR3 coding DNA: TGTGCCAGCACAATGACTGGTGGCTACACCTTC.

The chain has TRBV11-2 and TRBJ2-1; a weak D match, TRBD1 (5 bases). The V end lost 6 bases, the J end lost 3 bases, and 15 bases lay between the germline ends. Germline V gives CDR1 SGHAT, CDR2 FQNNGV. The CDR3 consists of 15 residues. CDR3 bases: TGTGCCAGCAGTTCCAATGGACAAGACTACAATGAGCAGTTCTTC. Translated: CASSSNGQDYNEQFF.

This clone was detected once. The rearrangement uses TRBV7-6 and TRBJ1-1; D uncertain. The V end was cut by 5 bases, the J end by 5 bases, with 18 bases between. The CDR3 spans 15 residues. In germline, CDR1 is SGHVS, CDR2 FNYEAQ. CDR3 coding DNA: TGTGCCAGCAGCCCACTACCCGGGGAGTGGACTGAAGCTTTCTTT. This codes for CASSPLPGEWTEAFF.

V usage is TRBV28 and J usage is TRBJ1-3, with D unclear. V dropped 6 bases and J dropped 2 bases, with 8 bases sitting between them. The CDR3 totals 13 residues. The germline CDR1 and CDR2 sequences are MDHEN and SYDVKM. CDR3: CASRRGAGNTIYF. In DNA, the CDR3 is TGTGCCAGCAGACGGGGTGCTGGAAACACCATATATTTT.

V is TRBV7-3 and J is TRBJ2-2, with D possibly being TRBD1 (6 bases). Germline-derived CDR1 and CDR2 are SGHTA and FQGTGA. There are 15 residues in the CDR3. Between the trimmed V and J ends, which lost 3 bases and 6 bases, there was a span of 14 bases. The chain's CDR3 is CASSLYVSGAGELFF. The CDR3 coding sequence is TGTGCCAGCAGCTTGTATGTGTCAGGGGCCGGGGAGCTGTTTTTT.

The genes are TRBV10-3 and TRBJ2-7, with no clear D. Trimming left V 6 bases short and J 3 bases short, with 15 bases between. The CDR3 is made up of 14 amino acids. Per the germline V gene, CDR1 is ENHRY and CDR2 is SYGVKD. This chain's CDR3 is CAISPGVALYEQYF. CDR3 nucleotides: TGTGCCATCAGCCCCGGAGTGGCCCTCTACGAGCAGTACTTC.